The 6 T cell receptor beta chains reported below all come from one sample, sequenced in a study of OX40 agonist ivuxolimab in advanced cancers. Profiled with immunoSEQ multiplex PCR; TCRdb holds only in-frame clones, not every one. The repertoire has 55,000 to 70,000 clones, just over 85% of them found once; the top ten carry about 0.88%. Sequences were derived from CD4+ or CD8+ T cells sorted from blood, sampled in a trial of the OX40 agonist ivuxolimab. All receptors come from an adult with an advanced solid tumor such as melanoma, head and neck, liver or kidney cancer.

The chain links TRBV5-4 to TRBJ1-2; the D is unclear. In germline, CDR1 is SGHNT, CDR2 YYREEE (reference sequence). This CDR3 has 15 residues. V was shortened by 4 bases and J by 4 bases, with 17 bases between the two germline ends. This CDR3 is CASSVIREALYGYTF. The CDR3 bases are TGTGCCAGCAGCGTTATCCGGGAGGCACTCTATGGCTACACCTTC.

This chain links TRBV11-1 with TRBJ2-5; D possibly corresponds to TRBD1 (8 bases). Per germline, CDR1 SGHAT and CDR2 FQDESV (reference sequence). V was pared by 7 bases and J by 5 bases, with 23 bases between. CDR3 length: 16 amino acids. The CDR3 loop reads CASNRGEGALFETQYF. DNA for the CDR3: TGTGCCAGCAACAGGGGGGAGGGGGCTTTGTTTGAGACCCAGTACTTC.

The CDR3: CAWTLQPAYEQYF. DNA for the CDR3: TGTGCCTGGACATTACAGCCTGCCTACGAGCAGTACTTC. This chain connects TRBV30 to TRBJ2-7; D remains ambiguous. Trimming took off 4 bases at V and 2 bases at J, with 12 bases between the two ends. Germline CDR1 reads GTSNPN; CDR2 reads SVGIG (reference sequence). CDR3 size: 13 residues.

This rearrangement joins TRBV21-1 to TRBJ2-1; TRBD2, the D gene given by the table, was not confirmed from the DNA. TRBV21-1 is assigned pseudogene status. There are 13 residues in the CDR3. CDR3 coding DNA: TGTGCCAGCAGCGTGCGTAGATACAATGAGCAGTTCTTC. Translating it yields CASSVRRYNEQFF.

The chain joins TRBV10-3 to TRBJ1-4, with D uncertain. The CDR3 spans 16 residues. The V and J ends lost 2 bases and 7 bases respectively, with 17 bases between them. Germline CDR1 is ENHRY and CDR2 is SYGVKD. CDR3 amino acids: CAISENEISLSEKLFF. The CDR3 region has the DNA TGTGCCATCAGTGAGAACGAAATTTCCCTTAGTGAAAAACTGTTTTTT.

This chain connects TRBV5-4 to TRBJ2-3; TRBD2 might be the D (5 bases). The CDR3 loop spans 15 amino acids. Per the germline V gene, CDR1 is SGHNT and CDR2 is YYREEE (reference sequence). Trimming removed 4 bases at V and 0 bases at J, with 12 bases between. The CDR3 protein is CASSRRQRSTDTQYF. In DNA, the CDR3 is TGTGCCAGCAGCCGAAGGCAGCGGAGCACAGATACGCAGTATTTT.